This TCR beta chain was documented in a study of blood T cell repertoires in COVID-19. Study at large: Some COVID-19 samples were acute and others convalescent; all came from the United States, Italy and Spain. Sources were T cells, B-cell-depleted T cells, or PBMCs; the material itself was cDNA or gDNA.

Per the original data handling: Amplification of reference gene primers was used by the study to estimate nucleated cell counts. Libraries were prepared by immunoSEQ multiplex PCR; TCRdb keeps only in-frame clonotypes and omits some of them. V and J calls and clone size are copied from that table; D and trimming were computed from the DNA. The sample contains around 300,000 clones, approximately 89% of which appear only once. The TCR sequence derives from a woman aged 25 to 39 with COVID-19, enrolled during active disease. Input material: peripheral blood.

This CDR3 reads CASSDLGQGETNEKLFF. CDR3 DNA: TGTGCCAGCAGCGACCTAGGACAGGGGGAAACTAATGAAAAACTGTTTTTT. This chain joins TRBV9 and TRBJ1-4; 10 nucleotides match TRBD1. The germline gives CDR1 SGDLS, CDR2 YYNGEE. V shed 3 bases and J 1 base; nucleotides not matched to a gene: 6. The CDR3 has 17 amino acids.